This T cell receptor (beta chain) was observed in a study of blood T cell repertoires in COVID-19 (dated by TCRdb to the early 2020s). Study-wide context: The collaborator samples originated in the United States, Italy and Spain and spanned the acute and convalescent phases of COVID-19. The material from the prospective study consisted of cDNA or gDNA derived from T cells, B-cell-depleted T cells, or PBMCs. Subjects who had been exposed to COVID-19, were actively infected with it, or had recovered from it provided the deeply sampled blood TCRbeta repertoires that made up the dataset. The repertoires were released in a freely available public database meant as a resource for research on the immune response to SARS-CoV-2. Samples were obtained from the ongoing ImmuneRACE study (first 160 participants) and from over a thousand subjects provided by 6 global collaborators. Nearly every sample came with metadata listing a de-identified subject ID, COVID-19 status, age in years and sex. HLA class I and class II types, where available, came from metadata supplied by the sample provider rather than from assay-based typing.

Notes on this clone: The antigen this receptor binds is unknown. One base away there is no much larger clone; base qualities are not given.

The immunoSEQ Assay, a bias-controlled multiplex PCR, was used to amplify TCRbeta CDR3 regions from genomic DNA. The study's processing was this. The number of nucleated cells in each sample was estimated from the amplification of reference gene primers within the assay. To quantify the absolute abundance of each unique TCRbeta CDR3 rearrangement, sequence reads were collapsed and filtered. For each sample, productive Simpson clonality was calculated as the square root of Simpson's diversity index across productive rearrangements. TCRdb retrieved this table from immuneACCESS and kept in-frame rearrangements only. Not all clones are present; in checked studies, unresolved V genes account for under half, and no reason is known for the remainder. D and trimming come from the DNA, and the V and J calls and clone size come from that table. The sample records 100,000 or so clones, over 75% of which are singletons. The ten largest clones add up to about 7.4% of the sample.

Whole blood was collected in K2EDTA tubes by collaborating institutions according to the institutions' own protocols. For TCRbeta analysis, collaborators shipped samples in one of three forms: frozen whole blood, isolated PBMCs, or DNA extracted from either of those sample types. The trim is 0 bases for V and 9 bases for J, with a gap of 11 bases between the germline ends. The CDR3 has 13 amino acids, counting the end cysteine and phenylalanine. Solely the CDR3 DNA is kept, with 39 bases framed from the first base. From the germline V gene, CDR1 is MRHNA and CDR2 is SNTAGT. The full study reports these points: How much clinical and demographic metadata was included differed by source and by participant, and the metadata was provided uncurated.

The sequenced sample consisted of peripheral blood. The chain is assembled from TRBV6-4 and TRBJ1-1, with the D gene uncertain. The sequence derives from a man aged 25-45 years in a cohort sampled during active COVID-19. CDR3 loop: CASSDSRQTKAFF. The DNA is TGTGCCAGCAGTGACTCGCGCCAGACTAAAGCTTTCTTT.